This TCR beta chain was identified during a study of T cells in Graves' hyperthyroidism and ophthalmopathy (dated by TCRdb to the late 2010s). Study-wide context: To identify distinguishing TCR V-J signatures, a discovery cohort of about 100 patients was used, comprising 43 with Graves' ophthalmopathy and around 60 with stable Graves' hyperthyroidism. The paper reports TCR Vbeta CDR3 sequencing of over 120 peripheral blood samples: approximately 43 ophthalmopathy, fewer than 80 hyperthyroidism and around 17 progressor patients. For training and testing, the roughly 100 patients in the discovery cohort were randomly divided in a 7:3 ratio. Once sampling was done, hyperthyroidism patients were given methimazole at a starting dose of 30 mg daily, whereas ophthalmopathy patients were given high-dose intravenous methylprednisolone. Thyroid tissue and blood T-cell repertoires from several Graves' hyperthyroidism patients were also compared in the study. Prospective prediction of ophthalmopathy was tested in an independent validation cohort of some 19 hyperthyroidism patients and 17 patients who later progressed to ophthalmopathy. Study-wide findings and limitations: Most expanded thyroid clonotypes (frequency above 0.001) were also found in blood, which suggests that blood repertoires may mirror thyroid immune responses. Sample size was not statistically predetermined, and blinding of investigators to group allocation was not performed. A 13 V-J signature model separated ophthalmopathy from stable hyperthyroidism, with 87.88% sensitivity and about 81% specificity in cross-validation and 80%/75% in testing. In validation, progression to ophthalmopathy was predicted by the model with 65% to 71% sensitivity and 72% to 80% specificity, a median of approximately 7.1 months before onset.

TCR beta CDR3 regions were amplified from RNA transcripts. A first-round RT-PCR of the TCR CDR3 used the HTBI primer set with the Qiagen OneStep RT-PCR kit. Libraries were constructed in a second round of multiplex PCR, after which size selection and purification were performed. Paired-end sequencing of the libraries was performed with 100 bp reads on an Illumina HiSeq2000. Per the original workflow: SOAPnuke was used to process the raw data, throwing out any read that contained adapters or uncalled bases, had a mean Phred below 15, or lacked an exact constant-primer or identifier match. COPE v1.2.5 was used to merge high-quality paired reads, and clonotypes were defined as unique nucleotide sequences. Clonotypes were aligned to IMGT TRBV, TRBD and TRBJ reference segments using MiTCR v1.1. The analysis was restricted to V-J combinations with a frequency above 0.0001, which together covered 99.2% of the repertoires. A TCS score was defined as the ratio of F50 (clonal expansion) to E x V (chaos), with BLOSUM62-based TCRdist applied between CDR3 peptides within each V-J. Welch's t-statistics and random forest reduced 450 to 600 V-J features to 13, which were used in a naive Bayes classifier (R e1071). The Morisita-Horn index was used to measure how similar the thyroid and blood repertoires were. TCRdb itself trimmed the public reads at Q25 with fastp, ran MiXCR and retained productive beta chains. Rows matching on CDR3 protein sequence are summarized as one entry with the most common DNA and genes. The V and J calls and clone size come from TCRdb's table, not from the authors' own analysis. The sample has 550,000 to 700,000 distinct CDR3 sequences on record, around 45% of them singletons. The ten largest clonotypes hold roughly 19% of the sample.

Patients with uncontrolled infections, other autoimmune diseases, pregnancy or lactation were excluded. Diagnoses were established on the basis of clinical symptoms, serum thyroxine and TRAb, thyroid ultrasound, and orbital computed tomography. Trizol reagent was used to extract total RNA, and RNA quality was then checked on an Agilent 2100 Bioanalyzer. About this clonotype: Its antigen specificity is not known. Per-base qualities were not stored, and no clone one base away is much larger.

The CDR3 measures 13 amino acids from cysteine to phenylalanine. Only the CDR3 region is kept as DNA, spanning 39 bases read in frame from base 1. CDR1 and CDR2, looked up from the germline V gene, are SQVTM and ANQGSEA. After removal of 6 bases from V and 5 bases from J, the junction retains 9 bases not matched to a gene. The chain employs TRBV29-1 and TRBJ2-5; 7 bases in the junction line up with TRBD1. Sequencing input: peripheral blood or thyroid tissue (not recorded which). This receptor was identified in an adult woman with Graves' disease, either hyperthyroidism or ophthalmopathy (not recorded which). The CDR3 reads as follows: CSVARDSGETQYF. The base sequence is TGCAGCGTGGCAAGGGACAGTGGGGAGACCCAGTACTTC.